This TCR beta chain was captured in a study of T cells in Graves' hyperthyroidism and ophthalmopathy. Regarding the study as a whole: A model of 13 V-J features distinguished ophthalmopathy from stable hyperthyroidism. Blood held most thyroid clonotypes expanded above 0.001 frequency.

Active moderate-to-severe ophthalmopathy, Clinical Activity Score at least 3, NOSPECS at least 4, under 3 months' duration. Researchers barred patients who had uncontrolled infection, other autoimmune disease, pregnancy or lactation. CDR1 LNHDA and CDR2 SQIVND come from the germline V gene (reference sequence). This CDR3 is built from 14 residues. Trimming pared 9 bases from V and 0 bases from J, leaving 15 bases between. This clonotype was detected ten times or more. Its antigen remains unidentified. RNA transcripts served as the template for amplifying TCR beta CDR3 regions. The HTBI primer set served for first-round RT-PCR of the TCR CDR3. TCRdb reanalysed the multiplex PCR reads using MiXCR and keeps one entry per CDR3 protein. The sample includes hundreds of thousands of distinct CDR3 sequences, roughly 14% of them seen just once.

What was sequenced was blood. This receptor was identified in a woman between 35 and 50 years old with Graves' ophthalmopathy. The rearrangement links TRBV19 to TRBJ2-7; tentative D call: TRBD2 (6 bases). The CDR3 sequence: CASAAGLHSYEQYF. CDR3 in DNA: TGTGCCAGCGCCGCGGGACTTCACTCCTACGAGCAGTACTTC.